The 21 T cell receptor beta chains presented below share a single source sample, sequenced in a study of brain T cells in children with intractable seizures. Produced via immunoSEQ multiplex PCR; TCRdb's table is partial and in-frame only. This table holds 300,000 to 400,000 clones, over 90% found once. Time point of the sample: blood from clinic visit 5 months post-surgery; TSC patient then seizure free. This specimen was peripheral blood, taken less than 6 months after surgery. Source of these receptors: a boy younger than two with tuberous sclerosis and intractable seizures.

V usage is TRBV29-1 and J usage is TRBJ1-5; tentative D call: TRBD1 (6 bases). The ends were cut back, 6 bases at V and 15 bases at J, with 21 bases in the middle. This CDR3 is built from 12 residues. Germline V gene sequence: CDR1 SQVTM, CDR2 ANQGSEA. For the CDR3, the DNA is TGCAGCGTGGGGTCGACCCAGGGGATTAGGCATTTT. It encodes CSVGSTQGIRHF.

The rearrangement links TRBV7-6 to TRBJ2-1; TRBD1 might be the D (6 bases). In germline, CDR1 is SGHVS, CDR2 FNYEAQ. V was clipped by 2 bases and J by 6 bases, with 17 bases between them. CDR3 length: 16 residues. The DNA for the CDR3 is TGTGCCAGCAGCTTATATTTGGGGGCACGGGGCAATGAGCAGTTCTTC. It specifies CASSLYLGARGNEQFF.

The CDR3 loop is CASSFDSGLNTEAFF. The CDR3 DNA sequence: TGTGCCAGCAGCTTTGATTCAGGCTTGAACACTGAAGCTTTCTTT. The rearrangement uses TRBV5-4 and TRBJ1-1; no clear D. V shed 2 bases and J shed 0 bases, with 11 bases lying between them. Germline-derived CDR1 and CDR2 are SGHNT and YYREEE (reference sequence). The CDR3 contains 15 residues.

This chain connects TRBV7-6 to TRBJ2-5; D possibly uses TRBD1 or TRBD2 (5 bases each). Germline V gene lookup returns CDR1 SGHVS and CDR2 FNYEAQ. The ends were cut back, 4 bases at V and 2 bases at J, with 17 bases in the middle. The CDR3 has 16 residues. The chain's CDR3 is CASSSHGTVNQETQYF. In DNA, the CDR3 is TGTGCCAGCAGCTCCCACGGGACGGTGAATCAAGAGACCCAGTACTTC. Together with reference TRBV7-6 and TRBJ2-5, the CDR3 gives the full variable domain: GAGVSQSPRYKVTKRGQDVALRCDPISGHVSLYWYRQALGQGPEFLTYFNYEAQQDKSGLPNDRFSAERPEGSISTLTIQRTEQRDSAMYRCASSSHGTVNQETQYFGPGTRLLVL.

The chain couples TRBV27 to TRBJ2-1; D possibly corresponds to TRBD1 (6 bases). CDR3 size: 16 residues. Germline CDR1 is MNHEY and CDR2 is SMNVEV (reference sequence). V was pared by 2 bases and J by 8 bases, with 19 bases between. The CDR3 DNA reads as TGTGCCAGCAGTTTAGGCGGCCAGGGGTTGTTCTATGAGCAGTTCTTC. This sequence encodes CASSLGGQGLFYEQFF.

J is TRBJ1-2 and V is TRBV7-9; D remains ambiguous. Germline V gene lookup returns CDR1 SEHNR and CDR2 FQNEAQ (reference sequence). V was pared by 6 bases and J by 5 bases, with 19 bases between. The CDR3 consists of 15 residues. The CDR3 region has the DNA TGTGCCAGCAGTTCACCCCAAGGTGGGAGGTATGGCTACACCTTC. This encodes CASSSPQGGRYGYTF.

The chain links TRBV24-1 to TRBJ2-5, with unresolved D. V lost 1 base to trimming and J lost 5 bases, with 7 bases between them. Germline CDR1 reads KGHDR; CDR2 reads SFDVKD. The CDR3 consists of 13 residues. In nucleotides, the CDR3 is TGTGCCACCAGTGATTTCGAAGGGGAGACCCAGTACTTC. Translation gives CATSDFEGETQYF.

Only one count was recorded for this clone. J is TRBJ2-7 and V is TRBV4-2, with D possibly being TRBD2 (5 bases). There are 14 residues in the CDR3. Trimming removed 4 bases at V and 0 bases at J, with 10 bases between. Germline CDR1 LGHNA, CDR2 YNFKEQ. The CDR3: CASSPREFSYEQYF. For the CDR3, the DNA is TGTGCCAGCAGCCCTAGGGAGTTCTCCTACGAGCAGTACTTC.

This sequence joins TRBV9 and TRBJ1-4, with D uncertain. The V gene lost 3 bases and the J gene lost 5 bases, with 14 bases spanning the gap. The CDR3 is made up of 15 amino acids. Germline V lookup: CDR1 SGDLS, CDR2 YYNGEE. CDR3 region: CASSGTLDGNEKLFF. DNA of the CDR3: TGTGCCAGCAGCGGCACTCTCGACGGCAATGAAAAACTGTTTTTT.

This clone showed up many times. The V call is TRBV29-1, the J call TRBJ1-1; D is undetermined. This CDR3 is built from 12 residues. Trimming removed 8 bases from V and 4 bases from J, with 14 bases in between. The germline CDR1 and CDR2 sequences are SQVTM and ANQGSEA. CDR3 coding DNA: TGCAGCCTTATCAGCGATGGCACTGAAGCTTTCTTT. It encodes CSLISDGTEAFF.

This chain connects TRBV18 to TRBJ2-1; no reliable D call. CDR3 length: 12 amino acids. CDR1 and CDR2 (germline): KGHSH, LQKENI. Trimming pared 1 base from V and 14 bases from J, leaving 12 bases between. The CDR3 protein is CASSPRPAVEFF. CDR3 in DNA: TGTGCCAGCTCACCACGTCCGGCCGTTGAGTTCTTC.

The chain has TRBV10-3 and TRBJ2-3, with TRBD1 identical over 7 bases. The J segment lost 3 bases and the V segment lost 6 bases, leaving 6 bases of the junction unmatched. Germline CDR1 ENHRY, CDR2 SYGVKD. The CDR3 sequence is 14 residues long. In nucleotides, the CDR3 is TGTGCCATCAGGAGGACAGGCCAGACAGATACGCAGTATTTT. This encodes CAIRRTGQTDTQYF.

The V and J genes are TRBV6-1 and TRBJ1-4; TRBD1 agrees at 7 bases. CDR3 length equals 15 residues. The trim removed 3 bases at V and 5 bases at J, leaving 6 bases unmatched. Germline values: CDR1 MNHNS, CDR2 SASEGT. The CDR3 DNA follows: TGTGCCAGCAGTGAGGCAGGGGGAAGGAATGAAAAACTGTTTTTT. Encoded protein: CASSEAGGRNEKLFF.

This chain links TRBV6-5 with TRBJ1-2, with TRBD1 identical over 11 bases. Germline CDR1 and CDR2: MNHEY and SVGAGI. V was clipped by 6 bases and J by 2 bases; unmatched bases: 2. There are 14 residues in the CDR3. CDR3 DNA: TGTGCCAGCAGAAGGACAGGGGGCAACTATGGCTACACCTTC. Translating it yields CASRRTGGNYGYTF.

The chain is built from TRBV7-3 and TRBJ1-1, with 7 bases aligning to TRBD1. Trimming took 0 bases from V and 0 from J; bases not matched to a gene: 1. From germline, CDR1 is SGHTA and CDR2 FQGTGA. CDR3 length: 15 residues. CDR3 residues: CASSLTGTVNTEAFF. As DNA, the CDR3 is TGTGCCAGCAGCTTAACCGGGACAGTGAACACTGAAGCTTTCTTT.

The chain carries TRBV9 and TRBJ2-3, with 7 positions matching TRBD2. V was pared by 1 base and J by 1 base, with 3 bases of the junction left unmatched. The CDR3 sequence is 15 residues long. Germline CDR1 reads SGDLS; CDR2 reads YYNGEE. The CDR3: CASSVRSGGTDTQYF. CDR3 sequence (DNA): TGTGCCAGCAGCGTAAGGAGCGGGGGCACAGATACGCAGTATTTT.

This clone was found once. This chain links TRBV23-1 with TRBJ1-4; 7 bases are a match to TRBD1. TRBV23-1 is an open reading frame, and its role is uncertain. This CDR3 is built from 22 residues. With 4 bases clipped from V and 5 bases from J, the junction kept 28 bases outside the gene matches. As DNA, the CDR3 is TGCGCCAGCAGTCGCTTGCCTCACTATGAGGGGGCCGTACTTGCGAGGAATGAAAAACTGTTTTTT. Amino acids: CASSRLPHYEGAVLARNEKLFF.

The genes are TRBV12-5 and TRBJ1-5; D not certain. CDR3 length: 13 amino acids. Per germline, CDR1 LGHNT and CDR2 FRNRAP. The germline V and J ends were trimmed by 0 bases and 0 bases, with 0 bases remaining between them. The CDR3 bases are TGTGCTAGTGGTTTGGTTAGCAATCAGCCCCAGCATTTT. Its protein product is CASGLVSNQPQHF. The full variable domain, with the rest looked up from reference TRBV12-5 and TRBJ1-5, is DARVTQTPRHKVTEMGQEVTMRCQPILGHNTVFWYRQTMMQGLELLAYFRNRAPLDDSGMPKDRFSAEMPDATLATLKIQPSEPRDSAVYFCASGLVSNQPQHFGDGTRLSIL.

CDR3 nucleotide sequence: TGTGCCAGCAGCCAACCGGGACAGGGACCGCCTGAAGCTTTCTTT. This encodes CASSQPGQGPPEAFF. The chain links TRBV3-1 (or the pseudogene TRBV3-2) to TRBJ1-1; 9 nucleotides match TRBD1. V lost 2 bases to trimming and J lost 6 bases; unmatched junction nucleotides: 7. CDR1 is LGHDT and CDR2 is YNNKEL in the germline V gene (reference sequence). The CDR3 spans 15 residues.

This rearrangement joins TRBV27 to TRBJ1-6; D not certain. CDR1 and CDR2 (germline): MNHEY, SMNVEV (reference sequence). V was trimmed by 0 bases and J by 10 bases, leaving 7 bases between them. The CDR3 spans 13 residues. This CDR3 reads CASSLSITSPLHF. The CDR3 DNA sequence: TGTGCCAGCAGTTTATCGATAACGTCACCCCTCCACTTT.

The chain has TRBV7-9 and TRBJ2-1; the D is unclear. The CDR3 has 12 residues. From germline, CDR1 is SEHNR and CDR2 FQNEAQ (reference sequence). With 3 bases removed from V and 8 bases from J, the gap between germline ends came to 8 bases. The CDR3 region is CASSFRFDEQFF. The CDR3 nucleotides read TGTGCCAGCAGCTTTAGGTTCGATGAGCAGTTCTTC.